This is a list of T cell receptor beta chains from one sample in a study of blood T cell repertoires in COVID-19. Sequencing used immunoSEQ multiplex PCR; TCRdb keeps in-frame clones, though not all of them. The repertoire consists of tens of thousands of clones, with 73% occurring once and the leading ten covering less than 20%. The source material was peripheral blood. The receptors derive from a woman between 50 and 59 years old with active or convalescent COVID-19. Each CDR3 is given with its conserved first and last residue. The order of the fields is D gene, clone size, J gene, V gene, CDR3 DNA, CDR3 protein. The D gene is left open where the match is weak. Only part of the rows carry a size: once, few, many, or a class if the clone is expanded.

D gene: NA; clone size: NA; J gene: TRBJ2-1; V gene: TRBV24-1; CDR3 DNA: TGTGCCACCAGTGATTTGGAGGGCACCAATGAGCAGTTCTTC; CDR3 protein: CATSDLEGTNEQFF
D gene: NA; clone size: many; J gene: TRBJ2-7; V gene: TRBV2; CDR3 DNA: TGTGCCAGCAGTTACCGACAAGATACCTACGAGCAGTACTTC; CDR3 protein: CASSYRQDTYEQYF
D gene: NA; clone size: NA; J gene: TRBJ1-2; V gene: TRBV4-2; CDR3 DNA: TGTGCCAGCAGCCAAGATTGGTCGGTTAACTATGGCTACACCTTC; CDR3 protein: CASSQDWSVNYGYTF
D gene: NA; clone size: NA; J gene: TRBJ2-3; V gene: TRBV3-1/TRBV3-2; CDR3 DNA: TGTGCCAGCAGCCAACTAAGCACAGATACGCAGTATTTT; CDR3 protein: CASSQLSTDTQYF
D gene: TRBD2; clone size: NA; J gene: TRBJ2-3; V gene: TRBV4-1; CDR3 DNA: TGCGCCAGCAGCCAAGCATCAGGACTAGCGGTTTCAGATACGCAGTATTTT; CDR3 protein: CASSQASGLAVSDTQYF
D gene: TRBD1; clone size: NA; J gene: TRBJ1-3; V gene: TRBV28; CDR3 DNA: TGTGCCAGCAAGAACAGGGGAAGTTTTGGAAACACCATATATTTT; CDR3 protein: CASKNRGSFGNTIYF
D gene: NA; clone size: NA; J gene: TRBJ2-3; V gene: TRBV4-1; CDR3 DNA: TGCGCCAGCAGCCAAGATGGTCGCTTGGGGGCCGATACGCAGTATTTT; CDR3 protein: CASSQDGRLGADTQYF
D gene: TRBD1; clone size: NA; J gene: TRBJ1-2; V gene: TRBV5-6; CDR3 DNA: TGTGCCAGCAGCTTGGTGGGACAGACCCTCAACTATGGCTACACCTTC; CDR3 protein: CASSLVGQTLNYGYTF
D gene: TRBD1; clone size: NA; J gene: TRBJ1-2; V gene: TRBV12-3/TRBV12-4; CDR3 DNA: TGTGCCAGCAGTCCGGGACAGAGCTATGGCTACACCTTC; CDR3 protein: CASSPGQSYGYTF
D gene: NA; clone size: NA; J gene: TRBJ2-7; V gene: TRBV7-8; CDR3 DNA: TGTGCCAGCAGTATCAAGGTGGACAGAATCTCACAATCGAGCTCCTACGAGCAGTACTTC; CDR3 protein: CASSIKVDRISQSSSYEQYF
D gene: NA; clone size: few; J gene: TRBJ1-2; V gene: TRBV21-1; CDR3 DNA: TGTGCCAGCAGCAAAGAAAGAACCCAGGGGACAACTAACTATGGCTACACCTTC; CDR3 protein: CASSKERTQGTTNYGYTF
D gene: NA; clone size: once; J gene: TRBJ2-1; V gene: TRBV11-2; CDR3 DNA: TGTGCCAGCAGCTATAGTAGTGGGGGCACGTTCTTC; CDR3 protein: CASSYSSGGTFF
D gene: TRBD2; clone size: few; J gene: TRBJ2-3; V gene: TRBV7-8; CDR3 DNA: TGTGCCAGCAGCTTAGGAGAAGCGGGAGGGGCAGATACGCAGTATTTT; CDR3 protein: CASSLGEAGGADTQYF
D gene: TRBD2; clone size: NA; J gene: TRBJ2-7; V gene: TRBV27; CDR3 DNA: TGTGCCAGCAGTTCCTGGACTAGCTACTACGAGCAGTACTTC; CDR3 protein: CASSSWTSYYEQYF
D gene: TRBD2; clone size: NA; J gene: TRBJ2-1; V gene: TRBV6-1; CDR3 DNA: TGTGCCAGCAGTGAAGCGCCGACTAGCGGGAGTTACAATGAGCAGTTCTTC; CDR3 protein: CASSEAPTSGSYNEQFF
D gene: TRBD2; clone size: few; J gene: TRBJ2-7; V gene: TRBV2; CDR3 DNA: TGTGCCAGCAGTGAGGAGCGGGAGGCCTACGAGCAGTACTTC; CDR3 protein: CASSEEREAYEQYF
D gene: NA; clone size: NA; J gene: TRBJ1-6; V gene: TRBV3-1/TRBV3-2; CDR3 DNA: TGTGCCAGCAGCCAAGGGCGGACCTATAATTCACCCCTCCACTTT; CDR3 protein: CASSQGRTYNSPLHF
D gene: NA; clone size: NA; J gene: TRBJ1-6; V gene: TRBV19; CDR3 DNA: TGTGCCAGTACCAACAGGGCTTCGGGCTCCTATAATTCACCCCTCCACTTT; CDR3 protein: CASTNRASGSYNSPLHF
D gene: NA; clone size: NA; J gene: TRBJ2-1; V gene: TRBV27; CDR3 DNA: TGTGCCAGCAGTTTACCGGGAAGCTCCTACAATGAGCAGTTCTTC; CDR3 protein: CASSLPGSSYNEQFF
D gene: TRBD1; clone size: NA; J gene: TRBJ2-1; V gene: TRBV2; CDR3 DNA: TGTGCCAGAGTTGGGACAGATTACAATGAGCAGTTCTTC; CDR3 protein: CARVGTDYNEQFF
D gene: TRBD2; clone size: NA; J gene: TRBJ2-7; V gene: TRBV20-1; CDR3 DNA: TGCAGTGCTAGTTTGGGGCTTGCTAGCGGGCCTCCCTACGAGCAGTACTTC; CDR3 protein: CSASLGLASGPPYEQYF
D gene: NA; clone size: NA; J gene: TRBJ2-7; V gene: TRBV6-2/TRBV6-3; CDR3 DNA: TGTGCCAGCAGTTACTCAGCCGGGAATGCGGGCGAGCAGTACTTC; CDR3 protein: CASSYSAGNAGEQYF
D gene: TRBD2; clone size: NA; J gene: TRBJ2-1; V gene: TRBV28; CDR3 DNA: TGTGCCAGCAGTGCACTAGCGGTCAATGAGCAGTTCTTC; CDR3 protein: CASSALAVNEQFF
D gene: NA; clone size: NA; J gene: TRBJ2-3; V gene: TRBV19; CDR3 DNA: TGTGCCAGTAGGTTGGTAGCAGCCCGCACAGATACGCAGTATTTT; CDR3 protein: CASRLVAARTDTQYF
D gene: NA; clone size: NA; J gene: TRBJ2-7; V gene: TRBV7-6; CDR3 DNA: TGTGCCAGCAGCTTAGTGACGGGATACGAGCAGTACTTC; CDR3 protein: CASSLVTGYEQYF
D gene: NA; clone size: NA; J gene: TRBJ2-5; V gene: TRBV2; CDR3 DNA: TGTGCCAGTTCCCGGGGGGCGGGATTCCAAGAGACCCAGTACTTC; CDR3 protein: CASSRGAGFQETQYF
D gene: NA; clone size: few; J gene: TRBJ1-3; V gene: TRBV10-2; CDR3 DNA: TGCGCCAGCCTCCAGACTGCTGGAAACACCATATATTTT; CDR3 protein: CASLQTAGNTIYF
D gene: NA; clone size: NA; J gene: TRBJ2-3; V gene: TRBV11-3; CDR3 DNA: TGTGCCAGCAGCTTAGGAGGGGACAACACAGATACGCAGTATTTT; CDR3 protein: CASSLGGDNTDTQYF
D gene: TRBD1; clone size: NA; J gene: TRBJ2-7; V gene: TRBV7-9; CDR3 DNA: TGTGCCAGCAGCAAGACAGGGCCTGAAATATACGAGCAGTACTTC; CDR3 protein: CASSKTGPEIYEQYF
D gene: NA; clone size: NA; J gene: TRBJ1-2; V gene: TRBV7-2; CDR3 DNA: TGTGCCAGCAGCTTAGTGGGGGGTAGAGCGGAAGGCTACACCTTC; CDR3 protein: CASSLVGGRAEGYTF
D gene: NA; clone size: NA; J gene: TRBJ1-6; V gene: TRBV6-1; CDR3 DNA: TGTGCCAGCAGTGATACAGGAGCTAATAATTCACCCCTCCACTTT; CDR3 protein: CASSDTGANNSPLHF
D gene: TRBD1; clone size: NA; J gene: TRBJ2-6; V gene: TRBV7-2; CDR3 DNA: TGTGCCAGCAGCACTAGACAGGGATTTTACTCTGGGGCCAACGTCCTGACTTTC; CDR3 protein: CASSTRQGFYSGANVLTF
D gene: NA; clone size: few; J gene: TRBJ1-5; V gene: TRBV19; CDR3 DNA: TGTGCCAGTAGTAAGGGGGGCAATCAGCCCCAGCATTTT; CDR3 protein: CASSKGGNQPQHF
D gene: TRBD2; clone size: NA; J gene: TRBJ2-2; V gene: TRBV7-9; CDR3 DNA: TGTGCCCATGTCCAGCGGGAGGAGAGATTAACCGGGGAGCTGTTTTTT; CDR3 protein: CAHVQREERLTGELFF
D gene: NA; clone size: NA; J gene: TRBJ1-5; V gene: TRBV5-1; CDR3 DNA: TGCGCCAGCAGCTGGGGCGGGGGCGAAAATCAGCCCCAGCATTTT; CDR3 protein: CASSWGGGENQPQHF
D gene: TRBD1; clone size: NA; J gene: TRBJ2-3; V gene: TRBV7-9; CDR3 DNA: TGTGCCAGCAGCACCGGGACAGCTCTCACAGATACGCAGTATTTT; CDR3 protein: CASSTGTALTDTQYF
D gene: NA; clone size: NA; J gene: TRBJ1-4; V gene: TRBV2; CDR3 DNA: TGTGCCAGCAGATGGAGTATGACCTTGGAAAAACTGTTTTTT; CDR3 protein: CASRWSMTLEKLFF
D gene: TRBD1; clone size: NA; J gene: TRBJ1-3; V gene: TRBV10-2; CDR3 DNA: TGCGCCAGCAGTGATCGGGACAGCACTGGAAACACCATATATTTT; CDR3 protein: CASSDRDSTGNTIYF
D gene: TRBD1; clone size: NA; J gene: TRBJ2-3; V gene: TRBV10-2; CDR3 DNA: TGCGCCAGCAGCGCGACAGGGCTCACAGATACGCAGTATTTT; CDR3 protein: CASSATGLTDTQYF
D gene: TRBD2; clone size: NA; J gene: TRBJ2-5; V gene: TRBV29-1; CDR3 DNA: TGCAGTTCCCCGGGCGGGGGGTTCACAGAGACCCAGTACTTC; CDR3 protein: CSSPGGGFTETQYF
D gene: NA; clone size: NA; J gene: TRBJ1-5; V gene: TRBV6-1; CDR3 DNA: TGTGCCAGCAGTGAAACTCGACAAGGGGTTCAGCCCCAGCATTTT; CDR3 protein: CASSETRQGVQPQHF
D gene: TRBD1; clone size: once; J gene: TRBJ2-5; V gene: TRBV5-4; CDR3 DNA: TGTGCCAGCAGTTGGGACAGGGCCCTAGAGACCCAGTACTTC; CDR3 protein: CASSWDRALETQYF